Each of the 22 T cell receptor beta chains below was sequenced from the same sample in a study of post-analysis software for immune sequencing data. General study results and limits: The study found TRBV5-6, TRBV5-1 and TRBV20-1 among roughly 5 TRBV segments more frequent in patients than controls.

Researchers reported that TCR beta cDNA libraries carried unique molecular identifiers. TCRdb independently ran MiXCR on the PCR reads; one entry per CDR3 protein. The sample has 750,000 to 950,000 distinct CDR3 sequences; around 53% are singletons. These receptors are not linked to any known antigen. The specimen was blood. The receptors originated from a girl aged 10-17 years with multiple sclerosis.

This clonotype was recorded a few times. Since a much larger clone is just one base distant, this may be a read error. The chain uses TRBV7-8 and TRBJ2-7; TRBD2 agrees at 10 bases. This CDR3 is 15 amino acids long. Per germline, CDR1 SGHVS and CDR2 FQNEAQ. Trimming took 7 bases from V and 3 from J; bases not matched to a gene: 9. Here the CDR3 DNA reads TGTGCCAGCAACTTGTCTACTAGCGGGATCTACGAGCAGTACTTC. Its translation: CASNLSTSGIYEQYF.

The chain is built from TRBV18 and TRBJ2-1, with 8 positions matching TRBD2. The CDR3 is 17 residues long. Per the germline V gene, CDR1 is KGHSH and CDR2 is LQKENI. V shed 2 bases, J shed 0 bases, and the junction held 6 bases outside the gene matches. CDR3 amino acids: CASSPWGGGFSYNEQFF. The CDR3 coding sequence is TGTGCCAGCTCACCATGGGGCGGGGGGTTCTCCTACAATGAGCAGTTCTTC.

The genes are TRBV29-1 and TRBJ2-7, with TRBD1 matching over 10 bases. The DNA end lines up better with TRBJ2-5; the J call may be wrong. CDR1 and CDR2 (germline): SQVTM, ANQGSEA. The CDR3 spans 14 residues. CDR3 in DNA: TGCAGCGTCCGAGACAGGACAGGGGGAGAGACCCAGTACTTC. Translated: CSVRDRTGGETQYF.

In its sample, this clonotype was seen many times. The chain is built from TRBV27 and TRBJ2-7, with D perhaps matching TRBD1 or TRBD2 (6 bases each). CDR3 length: 15 residues. From germline, CDR1 is MNHEY and CDR2 SMNVEV (reference sequence). With 6 bases removed from V and 2 bases from J, the gap between germline ends came to 17 bases. The CDR3 protein is CASRPSRGGTYEQYF. CDR3 coding DNA: TGTGCCAGCAGACCCTCCAGGGGAGGAACCTACGAGCAGTACTTC.

The chain joins TRBV20-1 to TRBJ1-1; no reliable D call. CDR3 length: 14 residues. The germline V gene has CDR1 DFQATT and CDR2 SNEGSKA (reference sequence). The germline V and J ends were trimmed by 4 bases and 0 bases, with 12 bases remaining between them. The CDR3: CSANNARLNTEAFF. In nucleotides, the CDR3 is TGCAGTGCTAATAATGCACGGTTGAACACTGAAGCTTTCTTT.

This clonotype was observed a single time. The chain combines TRBV29-1 with TRBJ2-3, with 8 bases lining up with TRBD2. The CDR3 is 15 amino acids. CDR1 is SQVTM and CDR2 is ANQGSEA in the germline V gene. Trimming took 3 bases from V and 0 from J; bases not matched to a gene: 5. CDR3 sequence reads: CSVDPSGRSTDTQYF. The CDR3 DNA reads TGCAGCGTTGATCCCAGCGGGAGAAGCACAGATACGCAGTATTTT.

This chain links TRBV5-1 with TRBJ2-1, with D hard to call. TRBJ2-7 explains the end of the DNA better; the J call may be wrong. Germline CDR1 reads SGHRS; CDR2 reads YFSETQ. The CDR3 spans 15 residues. The CDR3 protein is CASSGPGSRFYEQYF. In DNA, the CDR3 is TGCGCCAGCAGCGGACCCGGGTCGAGATTCTACGAGCAGTACTTC.

The table lists this clonotype with a few counts. The chain employs TRBV5-1 and TRBJ1-4; D is perhaps TRBD1 (5 bases). The CDR3 sequence is 15 residues long. V was trimmed by 0 bases and J by 3 bases, leaving 9 bases between them. Germline assignment: CDR1 SGHRS and CDR2 YFSETQ. CDR3 coding DNA: TGCGCCAGCAGCTTGGCCTCAGGGTCTAATGAAAAACTGTTTTTT. Encoded protein: CASSLASGSNEKLFF.

This chain uses TRBV12-3 or TRBV12-4 with TRBJ2-3; 9 nucleotides line up with TRBD1. The ends lost 4 bases at V and 9 bases at J; junction bases unmatched: 17. CDR3 length equals 17 residues. CDR3 residues: CASSSGRGDRALGTQYF. The DNA of the CDR3 is TGTGCCAGCAGTTCGGGCCGCGGGGACAGGGCATTGGGGACGCAGTATTTT.

V is TRBV6-5 and J is TRBJ2-5; 8 bases are a match to TRBD2. V lost 6 bases to trimming and J lost 11 bases; unmatched junction nucleotides: 14. CDR1 MNHEY and CDR2 SVGAGI come from the germline V gene. There are 14 residues in the CDR3. CDR3 nucleotides: TGTGCCAGCAGATCACTAGCGGAGAGGAATGAGCAGTACTTC. Translating it yields CASRSLAERNEQYF.

This chain connects TRBV6-2 or TRBV6-3 to TRBJ2-5; D gene ambiguous. The J call is doubtful: the DNA matches TRBJ2-7 better. The CDR3 has 12 residues. Germline V gene sequence: CDR1 MNHEY, CDR2 SVGEGT. CDR3 sequence (DNA): TGTGCCAGCAGCTCACATGGATACGAGCAGTACTTC. Encoded protein: CASSSHGYEQYF.

This rearrangement joins TRBV7-2 to TRBJ1-2; 8 nucleotides align to TRBD1. After removal of 5 bases from V and 7 bases from J, the junction contained 12 bases not matched to a gene. The germline V gene encodes CDR1 SGHTA and CDR2 FQGNSA. CDR3 length: 15 residues. The CDR3 sequence: CASSRVATGEAGYTF. The CDR3 DNA reads TGTGCCAGCAGCCGGGTAGCGACAGGGGAAGCTGGCTACACCTTC. The full variable domain, rest sourced from reference TRBV7-2 and TRBJ1-2, is GAGVSQSPSNKVTEKGKDVELRCDPISGHTALYWYRQSLGQGLEFLIYFQGNSAPDKSGLPSDRFSAERTGGSVSTLTIQRTQQEDSAVYLCASSRVATGEAGYTFGSGTRLTVV.

This clonotype was picked up one time. The chain has TRBV9 and TRBJ2-1; 9 nucleotides agree with TRBD1. CDR3 length equals 15 residues. CDR1 SGDLS and CDR2 YYNGEE come from the germline V gene. J gave up 5 bases and V 3 bases, and 6 bases lay outside the gene matches. CDR3 DNA sequence: TGTGCCAGCAGCGACCCGGGACAGGGAAACAATGAGCAGTTCTTC. Amino acid sequence: CASSDPGQGNNEQFF.

The chain couples TRBV14 to TRBJ2-4; perhaps TRBD1 as D (6 bases). The J call is in doubt because the DNA end fits TRBJ2-5 better. Per the germline V gene, CDR1 is SGHDN and CDR2 is FVKESK. The CDR3 has 18 amino acids. CDR3 sequence (DNA): TGTGCCAGCAGCCAAGACGACAGGCTCATCGGCGGCTGGAAGACCCAGTACTTC. This gives the protein CASSQDDRLIGGWKTQYF.

The genes are TRBV18 and TRBJ2-3, with 16 bases aligning to TRBD2. CDR3 length: 19 amino acids. V trimming: 7 bases; J trimming: 4 bases; junction bases outside the gene matches: 14. The V gene's germline CDR1 is KGHSH and CDR2 LQKENI. CDR3 nucleotide sequence: TGTGCCAGCTTTGGATCCGGGACTAGCGGGAGGGCCGAAGCAGATACGCAGTATTTT. Amino acid sequence: CASFGSGTSGRAEADTQYF. Looking up the rest from reference TRBV18 and TRBJ2-3 gives the full variable domain: NAGVMQNPRHLVRRRGQEARLRCSPMKGHSHVYWYRQLPEEGLKFMVYLQKENIIDESGMPKERFSAEFPKEGPSILRIQQVVRGDSAAYFCASFGSGTSGRAEADTQYFGPGTRLTVL.

CDR3 sequence (DNA): TGCAGTGCTAGCCCTTCCCCCCCACTTGATATGCCAGAGACCCAGTACTTC. This translates into CSASPSPPLDMPETQYF. V is TRBV20-1 and J is TRBJ2-5, with unresolved D. The CDR3 has 17 amino acids. CDR1 is DFQATT, CDR2 SNEGSKA, per germline (reference sequence). Trimming left V 3 bases short and J 4 bases short, with 24 bases between.

This chain links TRBV5-4 with TRBJ1-2; the D gene is possibly TRBD1 (5 bases). Trimming removed 4 bases from V and 4 bases from J, with 14 bases in between. Germline loops: CDR1 SGHNT, CDR2 YYREEE (reference sequence). CDR3 size: 14 residues. CDR3 region: CASSITGSLYGYTF. CDR3 nucleotides: TGTGCCAGCAGCATCACAGGTTCCCTCTATGGCTACACCTTC.

The genes are TRBV2 and TRBJ2-7, with D possibly TRBD2 on 6 matching bases. The CDR3 spans 12 residues. V shed 8 bases and J shed 2 bases, with 10 bases lying between them. In germline, CDR1 is SNHLY, CDR2 FYNNEI. DNA of the CDR3: TGTGCCAGCGGCGGGGTTACCTACGAGCAGTACTTC. Its protein is CASGGVTYEQYF.

The chain links TRBV20-1 to TRBJ2-7; 8 bases line up with TRBD2. The CDR3 contains 15 residues. Germline CDR1 reads DFQATT; CDR2 reads SNEGSKA (reference sequence). V lost 1 base, J lost 6 bases, and 11 bases stayed unmatched. The CDR3 is CSARAGGLARVEQYF. DNA for the CDR3: TGCAGTGCTAGAGCGGGGGGGCTAGCACGAGTCGAGCAGTACTTC.

The chain combines TRBV29-1 with TRBJ1-2; D is undetermined. Germline CDR1 SQVTM, CDR2 ANQGSEA. Trimming stripped 4 bases from V and 0 bases from J, with 6 bases between. This CDR3 region has 12 residues. The CDR3 sequence: CSVAVANYGYTF. The CDR3 DNA reads TGCAGCGTTGCTGTAGCTAACTATGGCTACACCTTC. The full variable domain, its missing parts supplied by reference TRBV29-1 and TRBJ1-2, is SAVISQKPSRDICQRGTSLTIQCQVDSQVTMMFWYRQQPGQSLTLIATANQGSEATYESGFVIDKFPISRPNLTFSTLTVSNMSPEDSSIYLCSVAVANYGYTFGSGTRLTVV.

This clonotype was found a few times. The CDR3 DNA sequence: TGCGCCAGCAGCCAAGAAGAAACAGACAGGGAGCAGTTCTTC. Its protein is CASSQEETDREQFF. The J gene is TRBJ2-1, the V gene TRBV4-1, with a weak D call TRBD1 (6 bases). CDR1 MGHRA and CDR2 YSYEKL come from the germline V gene. Between the trimmed V and J ends, which lost 0 bases and 10 bases, there was a span of 13 bases. The length of the CDR3 is 14 residues.

The chain combines TRBV5-1 with TRBJ2-3; TRBD2 might be the D (6 bases). Germline loops: CDR1 SGHRS, CDR2 YFSETQ. CDR3 length: 14 residues. Trimming stripped 4 bases from V and 2 bases from J, with 11 bases between. The CDR3 DNA sequence: TGCGCCAGCAGCCCGGGGGTACCCACAGATACGCAGTATTTT. Protein product: CASSPGVPTDTQYF.